This section outlines one TCR beta chain sequence together with its context. Its antigen remains unidentified. Random hexamers were used to reverse transcribe an amount of roughly 0.45 to 1 ug RNA. Amplification of the TCR beta CDR3 was carried out by immunoSEQ multiplex PCR, which spanned a total of 54 Vbeta and 13 Jbeta segments. TCRdb called the immunoSEQ multiplex PCR reads again in MiXCR, with one record for every CDR3 protein. The sample carries under 200,000 distinct CDR3 sequences, 94% recorded once. CD8+ and CD4+ blood T cells underwent TCR beta sequencing. CDR1 and CDR2 from the germline V gene are SQVTM and ANQGSEA. The CDR3 has 14 residues. Trimming took 3 bases from V and 7 from J; bases not matched to a gene: 6. These data come from a study of CD8 T cells in Susac syndrome. Overall study findings and caveats: It was acknowledged by the study that relatively few individuals were included in its TCR sequencing and HLA analysis.

This chain connects TRBV29-1 to TRBJ2-2; 9 nucleotides agree with TRBD1. The TCR comes from a human donor with Susac syndrome. Source material: CD4+ T cells from PBMCs. The CDR3 spells CSVEDRGNVGELFF. CDR3 DNA sequence: TGCAGCGTTGAGGACAGGGGAAACGTCGGGGAGCTGTTTTTT.